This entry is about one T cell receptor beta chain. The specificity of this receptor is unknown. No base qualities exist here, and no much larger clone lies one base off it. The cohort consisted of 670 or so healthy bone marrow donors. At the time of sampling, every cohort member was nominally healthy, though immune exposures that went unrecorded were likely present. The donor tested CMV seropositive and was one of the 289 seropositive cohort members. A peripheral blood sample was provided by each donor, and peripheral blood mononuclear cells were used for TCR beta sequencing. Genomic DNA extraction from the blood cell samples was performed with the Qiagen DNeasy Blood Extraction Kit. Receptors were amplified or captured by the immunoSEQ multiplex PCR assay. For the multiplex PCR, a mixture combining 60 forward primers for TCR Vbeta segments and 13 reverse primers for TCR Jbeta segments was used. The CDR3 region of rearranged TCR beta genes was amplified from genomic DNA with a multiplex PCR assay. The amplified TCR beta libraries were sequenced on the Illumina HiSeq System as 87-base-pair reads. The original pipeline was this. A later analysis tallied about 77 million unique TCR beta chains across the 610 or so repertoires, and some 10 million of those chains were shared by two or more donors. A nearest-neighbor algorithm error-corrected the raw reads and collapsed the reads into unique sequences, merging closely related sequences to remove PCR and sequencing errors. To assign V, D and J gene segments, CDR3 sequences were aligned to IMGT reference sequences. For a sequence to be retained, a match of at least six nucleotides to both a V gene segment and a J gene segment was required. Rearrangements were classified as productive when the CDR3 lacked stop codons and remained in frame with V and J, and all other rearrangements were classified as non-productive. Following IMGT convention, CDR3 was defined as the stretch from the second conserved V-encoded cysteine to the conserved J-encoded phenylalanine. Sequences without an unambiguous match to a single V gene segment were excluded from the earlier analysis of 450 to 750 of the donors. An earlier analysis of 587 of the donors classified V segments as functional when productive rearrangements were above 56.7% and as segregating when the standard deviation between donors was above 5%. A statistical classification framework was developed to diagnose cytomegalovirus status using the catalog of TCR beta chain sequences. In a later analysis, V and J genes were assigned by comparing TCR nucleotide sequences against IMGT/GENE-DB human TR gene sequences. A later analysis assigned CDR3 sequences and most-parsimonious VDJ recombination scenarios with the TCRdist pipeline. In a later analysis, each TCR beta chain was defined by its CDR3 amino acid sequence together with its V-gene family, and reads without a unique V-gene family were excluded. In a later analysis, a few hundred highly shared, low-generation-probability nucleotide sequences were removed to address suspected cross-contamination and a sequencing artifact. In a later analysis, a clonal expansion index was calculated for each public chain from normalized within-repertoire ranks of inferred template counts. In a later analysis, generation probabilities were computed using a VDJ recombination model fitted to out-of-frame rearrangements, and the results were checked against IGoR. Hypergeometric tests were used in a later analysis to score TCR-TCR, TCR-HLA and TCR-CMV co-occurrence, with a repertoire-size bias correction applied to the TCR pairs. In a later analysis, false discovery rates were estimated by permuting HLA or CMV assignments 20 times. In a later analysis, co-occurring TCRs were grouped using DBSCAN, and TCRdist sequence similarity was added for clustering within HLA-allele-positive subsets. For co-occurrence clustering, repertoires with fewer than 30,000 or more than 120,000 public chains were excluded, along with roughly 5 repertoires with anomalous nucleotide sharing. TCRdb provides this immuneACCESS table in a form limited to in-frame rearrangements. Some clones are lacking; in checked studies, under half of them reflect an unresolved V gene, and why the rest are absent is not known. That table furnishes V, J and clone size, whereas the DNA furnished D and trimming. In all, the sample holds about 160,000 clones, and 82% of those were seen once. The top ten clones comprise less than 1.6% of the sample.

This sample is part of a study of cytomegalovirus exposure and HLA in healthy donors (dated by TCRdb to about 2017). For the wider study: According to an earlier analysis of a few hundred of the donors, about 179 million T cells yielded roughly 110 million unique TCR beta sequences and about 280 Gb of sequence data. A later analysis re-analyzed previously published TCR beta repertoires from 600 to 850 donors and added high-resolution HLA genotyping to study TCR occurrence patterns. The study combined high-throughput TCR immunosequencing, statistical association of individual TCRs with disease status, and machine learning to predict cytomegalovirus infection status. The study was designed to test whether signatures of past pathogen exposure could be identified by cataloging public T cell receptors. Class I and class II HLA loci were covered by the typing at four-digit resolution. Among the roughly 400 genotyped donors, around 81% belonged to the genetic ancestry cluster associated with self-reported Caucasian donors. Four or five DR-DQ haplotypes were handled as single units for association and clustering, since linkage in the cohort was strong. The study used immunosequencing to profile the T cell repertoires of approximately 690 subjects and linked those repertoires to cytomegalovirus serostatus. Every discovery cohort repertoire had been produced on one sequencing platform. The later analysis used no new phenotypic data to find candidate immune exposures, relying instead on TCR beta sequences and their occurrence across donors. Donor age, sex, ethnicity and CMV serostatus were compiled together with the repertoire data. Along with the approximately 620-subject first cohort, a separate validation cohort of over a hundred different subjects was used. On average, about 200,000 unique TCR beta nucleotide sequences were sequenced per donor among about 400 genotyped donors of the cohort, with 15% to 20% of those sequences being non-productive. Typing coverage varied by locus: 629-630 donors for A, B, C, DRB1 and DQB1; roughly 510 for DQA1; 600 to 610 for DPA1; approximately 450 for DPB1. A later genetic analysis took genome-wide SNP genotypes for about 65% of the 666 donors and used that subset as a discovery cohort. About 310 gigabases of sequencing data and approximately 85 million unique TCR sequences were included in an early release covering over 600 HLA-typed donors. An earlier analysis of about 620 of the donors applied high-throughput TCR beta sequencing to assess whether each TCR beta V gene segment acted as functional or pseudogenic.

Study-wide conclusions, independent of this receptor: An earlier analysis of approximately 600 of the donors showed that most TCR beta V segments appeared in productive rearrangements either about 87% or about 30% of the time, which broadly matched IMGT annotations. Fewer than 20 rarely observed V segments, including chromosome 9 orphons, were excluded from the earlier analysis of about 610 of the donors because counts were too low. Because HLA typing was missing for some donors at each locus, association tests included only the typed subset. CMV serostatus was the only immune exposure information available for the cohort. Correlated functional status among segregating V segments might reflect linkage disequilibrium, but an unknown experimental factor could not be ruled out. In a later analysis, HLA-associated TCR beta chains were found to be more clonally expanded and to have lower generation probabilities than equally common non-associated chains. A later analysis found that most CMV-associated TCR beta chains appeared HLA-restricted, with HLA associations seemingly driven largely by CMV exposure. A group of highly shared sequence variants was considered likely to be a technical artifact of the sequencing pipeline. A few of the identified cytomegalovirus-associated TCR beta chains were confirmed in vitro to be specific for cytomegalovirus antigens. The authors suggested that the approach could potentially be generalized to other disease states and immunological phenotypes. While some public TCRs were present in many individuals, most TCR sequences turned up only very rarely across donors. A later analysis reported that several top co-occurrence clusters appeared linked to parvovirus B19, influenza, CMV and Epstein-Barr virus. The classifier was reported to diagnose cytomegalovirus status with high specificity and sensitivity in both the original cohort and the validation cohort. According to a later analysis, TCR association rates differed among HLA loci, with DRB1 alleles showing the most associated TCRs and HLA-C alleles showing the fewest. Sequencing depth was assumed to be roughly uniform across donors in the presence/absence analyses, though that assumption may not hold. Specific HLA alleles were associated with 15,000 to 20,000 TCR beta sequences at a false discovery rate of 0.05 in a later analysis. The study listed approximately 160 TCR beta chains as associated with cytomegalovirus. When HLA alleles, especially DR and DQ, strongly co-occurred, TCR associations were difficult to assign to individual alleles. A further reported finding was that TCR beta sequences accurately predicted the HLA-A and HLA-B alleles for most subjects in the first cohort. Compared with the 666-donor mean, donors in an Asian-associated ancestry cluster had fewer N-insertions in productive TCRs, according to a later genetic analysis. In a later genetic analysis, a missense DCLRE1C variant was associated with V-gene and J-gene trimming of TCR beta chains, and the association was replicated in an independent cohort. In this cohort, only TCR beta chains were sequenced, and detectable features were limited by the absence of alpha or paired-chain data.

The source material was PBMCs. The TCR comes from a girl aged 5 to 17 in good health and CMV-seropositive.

The DNA is TGTGCCAGTCATATGGGCAACACAGATACGCAGTATTTT. Translated, it gives CASHMGNTDTQYF. Here the chain combines TRBV2 and TRBJ2-3; the D gene is unclear. The V end loses 9 bases and the J end loses 2 bases, and a stretch of 12 bases separates them. The CDR3 numbers 13 residues from cysteine through phenylalanine. CDR3 DNA is the only sequence kept; it has 39 bases, read in frame from the first base. The germline V gene encodes CDR1 SNHLY and CDR2 FYNNEI.